This T cell receptor (beta chain) originates from a study of blood T cell repertoires in COVID-19. CDR1 and CDR2 from the germline V gene are LGHDT and YNNKEL (reference sequence). Deletions cut 4 bases from V and 2 bases from J, with 12 bases between. This CDR3 has 14 residues. Libraries were prepared by immunoSEQ multiplex PCR; TCRdb keeps only in-frame clonotypes and omits some of them. The sample consists of under 200,000 clones, approximately 80% of them appearing once. The chain joins TRBV3-1 (or the pseudogene TRBV3-2) to TRBJ2-7; TRBD2 is a possible D gene (6 bases). Material: PBMCs or T cells enriched from blood (not recorded which). The TCR originated in an older woman with acute COVID-19. The CDR3 spells CASSPAWGAYEQYF. The DNA for the CDR3 is TGTGCCAGCAGCCCGGCTTGGGGGGCCTACGAGCAGTACTTC.